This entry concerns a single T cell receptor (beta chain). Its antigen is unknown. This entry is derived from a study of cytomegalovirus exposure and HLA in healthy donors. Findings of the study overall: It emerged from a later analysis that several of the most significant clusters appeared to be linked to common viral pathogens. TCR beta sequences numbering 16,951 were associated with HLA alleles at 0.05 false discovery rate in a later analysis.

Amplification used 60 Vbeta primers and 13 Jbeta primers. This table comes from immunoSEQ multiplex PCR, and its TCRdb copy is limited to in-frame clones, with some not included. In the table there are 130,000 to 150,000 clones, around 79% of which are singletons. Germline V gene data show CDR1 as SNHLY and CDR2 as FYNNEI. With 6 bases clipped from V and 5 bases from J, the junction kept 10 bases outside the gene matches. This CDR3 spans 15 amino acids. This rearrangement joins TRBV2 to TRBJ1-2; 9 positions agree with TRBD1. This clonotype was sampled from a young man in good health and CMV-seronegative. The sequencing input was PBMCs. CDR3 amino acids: CASSVTWDRAYGYTF. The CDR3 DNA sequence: TGTGCCAGCAGCGTTACATGGGACAGGGCTTATGGCTACACCTTC.